The 18 T cell receptor beta chains given below trace back to one sample, sequenced in a study of blood T cell repertoires in COVID-19. Generated by immunoSEQ multiplex PCR, the TCRdb table keeps only in-frame clones and is missing some. The sample holds about 85,000 clones, approximately 89% seen once. Sequences were obtained from peripheral blood. These receptors were obtained from a man aged 50-59 years with acute or convalescent COVID-19.

This chain connects TRBV5-4 to TRBJ2-4; 11 bases align to TRBD1. The CDR3 has 15 amino acids. Per germline, CDR1 SGHNT and CDR2 YYREEE (reference sequence). With 4 bases clipped from V and 5 bases from J, the junction kept 5 bases outside the gene matches. CDR3 region: CASSRRGQGENIQYF. The CDR3 nucleotides read TGTGCCAGCAGCCGGAGGGGACAGGGGGAAAACATTCAGTACTTC.

This chain connects TRBV19 to TRBJ1-4; TRBD1 matches at 8 bases. Per germline, CDR1 LNHDA and CDR2 SQIVND (reference sequence). The CDR3 length is 15 residues. With V trimmed by 5 bases and J by 7 bases, 9 bases remained unmatched. The CDR3 region has the DNA TGTGCCAGTAGTTTTACGGGACAGGCTTCTGAAAAACTGTTTTTT. This gives the protein CASSFTGQASEKLFF.

This sequence joins TRBV27 and TRBJ1-6, with D perhaps matching TRBD1 (5 bases). The V gene lost 6 bases and the J gene lost 4 bases, with 10 bases spanning the gap. The CDR3 totals 14 residues. Germline V gives CDR1 MNHEY, CDR2 SMNVEV (reference sequence). Here the CDR3 reads CASSRGGYNSPLHF. The CDR3 DNA reads TGTGCCAGCAGCCGGGGGGGTTATAATTCACCCCTCCACTTT.

CDR3: CASSALTSGLAKNIQYF. CDR3 DNA sequence: TGTGCCAGCAGTGCTTTGACTAGCGGGTTAGCCAAAAACATTCAGTACTTC. V gene TRBV2 combines with J gene TRBJ2-4; 10 positions match TRBD2. V shed 4 bases, J shed 0 bases, and the junction held 6 bases outside the gene matches. CDR1 SNHLY and CDR2 FYNNEI come from the germline V gene. The CDR3 is made up of 17 amino acids.

The V call is TRBV2, the J call TRBJ1-5; D gene ambiguous. CDR3 length: 14 residues. Germline lookup yields CDR1 SNHLY and CDR2 FYNNEI. Trimming cost V 4 bases and J 6 bases, with 13 bases left between them. For the CDR3, the DNA is TGTGCCAGCAGTGTCGCACGGGGTGGTCAGCCCCAGCATTTT. Translating it yields CASSVARGGQPQHF.

This clone was seen only once. The V gene is TRBV7-9, the J gene TRBJ2-3, with no clear D. V was trimmed by 1 base and J by 3 bases, leaving 11 bases between them. This CDR3 region has 15 residues. Germline CDR1 SEHNR, CDR2 FQNEAQ (reference sequence). The CDR3 DNA reads TGTGCCAGCAGCTTAGGCGACATAATAACAGATACGCAGTATTTT. This translates into CASSLGDIITDTQYF.

The CDR3 DNA reads TGTGCCAGCAGCTTGTTAGGACAGAGCACAGATACGCAGTATTTT. As protein: CASSLLGQSTDTQYF. This chain joins TRBV5-5 and TRBJ2-3; D possibly corresponds to TRBD1 (6 bases). The V and J ends lost 1 base and 0 bases respectively, with 9 bases between them. The germline gives CDR1 SGHKS, CDR2 YYEKEE (reference sequence). This CDR3 has 15 residues.

The chain links TRBV5-1 to TRBJ2-1, with 7 bases fitting TRBD2. Germline V gene lookup returns CDR1 SGHRS and CDR2 YFSETQ. V was clipped by 4 bases and J by 0 bases; unmatched bases: 4. The CDR3 length is 15 residues. This CDR3 reads CASSAGLTSYNEQFF. Written as DNA, the CDR3 is TGCGCCAGCAGCGCGGGACTAACCTCCTACAATGAGCAGTTCTTC.

V gene TRBV6-2 or TRBV6-3 combines with J gene TRBJ2-5, with TRBD1 identical over 7 bases. CDR1 is MNHEY and CDR2 is SVGEGT in the germline V gene. V lost 6 bases and J lost 2; bases outside the gene matches: 9. The CDR3 contains 15 residues. The CDR3 is CASSPSDRLQETQYF. The DNA of the CDR3 is TGTGCCAGCAGCCCCTCGGACAGGTTACAAGAGACCCAGTACTTC.

The chain is built from TRBV10-3 and TRBJ2-2, with TRBD2 identical over 8 bases. Trimming took 4 bases from V and 5 from J; bases not matched to a gene: 6. There are 15 residues in the CDR3. Per germline, CDR1 ENHRY and CDR2 SYGVKD. Here the CDR3 reads CAISGDREGTGELFF. In nucleotides, the CDR3 is TGTGCCATCAGTGGAGACCGGGAGGGTACCGGGGAGCTGTTTTTT.

The chain carries TRBV24-1 and TRBJ2-5; 9 bases agree with TRBD1. V shed 3 bases and J 5 bases; nucleotides not matched to a gene: 9. From germline, CDR1 is KGHDR and CDR2 SFDVKD. The length of the CDR3 is 16 residues. CDR3 loop: CATSDPTGGLAETQYF. The CDR3 nucleotides are TGTGCCACCAGTGATCCGACAGGGGGGTTAGCGGAGACCCAGTACTTC.

The chain joins TRBV4-3 to TRBJ1-3; D might be TRBD1 (6 bases). The CDR3 spans 17 residues. Germline V gene data show CDR1 as LGHNA and CDR2 as YSLEER. Deletions cut 1 base from V and 0 bases from J, with 13 bases between. The CDR3 loop reads CASSQGLGAVSGNTIYF. As DNA, the CDR3 is TGCGCCAGCAGCCAAGGACTGGGGGCGGTCTCTGGAAACACCATATATTTT.

The chain employs TRBV6-2 or TRBV6-3 and TRBJ2-3; D is unclear. Germline CDR1 is MNHEY and CDR2 is SVGEGT. This CDR3 region has 15 residues. The V and J ends lost 0 bases and 4 bases respectively, with 11 bases between them. Here the CDR3 DNA reads TGTGCCAGCAGTTACTCAGAGGCCAGCCCAGATACGCAGTATTTT. It is translated as CASSYSEASPDTQYF.

The CDR3 spells CASSEARRRVGGYTF. The CDR3 nucleotides are TGTGCCAGCAGTGAAGCAAGGCGCAGGGTAGGGGGCTACACCTTC. The rearrangement uses TRBV6-1 and TRBJ1-2, with D tentatively TRBD1 (5 bases). The CDR3 runs 15 residues. Germline CDR1 is MNHNS and CDR2 is SASEGT. Trimming removed 0 bases from V and 8 bases from J, with 16 bases in between.

This chain links TRBV6-1 with TRBJ1-2, with 7 positions matching TRBD1. The germline gives CDR1 MNHNS, CDR2 SASEGT. V gave up 0 bases and J gave up 0 bases; unmatched junction bases: 7. This CDR3 has 17 amino acids. The CDR3 sequence is CASSEAMAGGANYGYTF. CDR3 DNA: TGTGCCAGCAGTGAAGCGATGGCAGGGGGAGCTAACTATGGCTACACCTTC.

The rearrangement uses TRBV25-1 and TRBJ1-4, with D maybe TRBD1 (6 bases). V was pared by 1 base and J by 1 base, with 13 bases between. Per the germline V gene, CDR1 is MGHDK and CDR2 is SYGVNS. The CDR3 contains 17 residues. The CDR3 loop is CASSESRRGGTNEKLFF. The CDR3 bases are TGTGCCAGCAGTGAATCCCGCCGAGGGGGAACTAATGAAAAACTGTTTTTT.

The rearrangement joins TRBV7-9 to TRBJ1-1; 9 bases map to TRBD1. V lost 4 bases, J lost 7 bases, and 13 bases stayed unmatched. The V gene's germline CDR1 is SEHNR and CDR2 FQNEAQ (reference sequence). The CDR3 has 16 residues. CDR3 DNA sequence: TGTGCCAGCAGCTCCATGACAGGGGGAGAGTTGGATGAAGCTTTCTTT. Its protein is CASSSMTGGELDEAFF. Drawing the rest from reference TRBV7-9 and TRBJ1-1, the complete variable domain is DTGVSQNPRHKITKRGQNVTFRCDPISEHNRLYWYRQTLGQGPEFLTYFQNEAQLEKSRLLSDRFSAERPKGSFSTLEIQRTEQGDSAMYLCASSSMTGGELDEAFFGQGTRLTVV.

This clone was counted only a few times. The chain carries TRBV19 and TRBJ1-2, with D unresolved. Germline V gives CDR1 LNHDA, CDR2 SQIVND (reference sequence). This CDR3 contains 12 residues. Trimming took off 5 bases at V and 14 bases at J, with 18 bases between the two ends. The CDR3 loop is CASSARLPGKTF. DNA of the CDR3: TGTGCCAGTAGTGCCCGACTGCCGGGAAAGACCTTC.